Each of the 22 T cell receptor beta chains below was sequenced from the same sample in a study of shared clonotypes between healthy human individuals. Here immunoSEQ multiplex PCR was the method, and the copy in TCRdb shows in-frame clones only, minus some. The sample lists 2 million to 2.5 million clones, over 90% occurring once. The sequenced sample consisted of naive CD4+ T cells from PBMCs. As for subset: CD45RA+ positively selected. The source of these receptors is a man aged 18 to 30 in good health. Some clones in this sample may be carry-over from other donors' samples.

The rearrangement links TRBV9 to TRBJ2-3; D not certain. The germline V and J ends were trimmed by 0 bases and 3 bases, with 14 bases remaining between them. Germline V gene sequence: CDR1 SGDLS, CDR2 YYNGEE. The CDR3 is made up of 16 amino acids. The CDR3 spells CASSVGSPVGTDTQYF. CDR3 in DNA: TGTGCCAGCAGCGTAGGGTCCCCGGTGGGGACAGATACGCAGTATTTT.

V and J are TRBV30 and TRBJ1-1, with a tentative D call TRBD1 (6 bases). The CDR3 consists of 15 residues. Between the trimmed V and J ends, which lost 2 bases and 1 base, there was a span of 14 bases. Germline CDR1 reads GTSNPN; CDR2 reads SVGIG (reference sequence). The CDR3 sequence: CAWSPSGQTNTEAFF. CDR3 bases: TGTGCCTGGAGTCCGTCCGGACAGACGAACACTGAAGCTTTCTTT.

This rearrangement joins TRBV6-1 to TRBJ1-1, with 7 positions matching TRBD1. Germline V lookup: CDR1 MNHNS, CDR2 SASEGT. This CDR3 has 16 amino acids. With 1 base clipped from V and 7 bases from J, the junction kept 12 bases outside the gene matches. This CDR3 is CASSEDRWRDSHEAFF. In DNA form, the CDR3 reads TGTGCCAGCAGTGAAGACCGCTGGAGGGACAGTCATGAAGCTTTCTTT.

V usage is TRBV29-1 and J usage is TRBJ1-1; D ambiguous. Germline CDR1 is SQVTM and CDR2 is ANQGSEA. Trimming removed 3 bases at V and 0 bases at J, with 8 bases between. The CDR3 consists of 13 residues. CDR3 nucleotide sequence: TGCAGCGTTGACAGCATCATGAACACTGAAGCTTTCTTT. It translates to CSVDSIMNTEAFF.

The CDR3 DNA sequence: TGTGCCAGCAGCTTAAAAAGCGGACAGTACAACTATGGCTACACCTTC. Its protein is CASSLKSGQYNYGYTF. This chain connects TRBV5-4 to TRBJ1-2, with D possibly TRBD1 on 6 matching bases. This CDR3 comprises 16 residues. CDR1 is SGHNT, CDR2 YYREEE, per germline (reference sequence). V lost 2 bases and J lost 2, with 16 bases in between.

This chain connects TRBV6-5 to TRBJ1-2, with 9 bases fitting TRBD1. The germline gives CDR1 MNHEY, CDR2 SVGAGI. Trimming at V came to 7 bases and at J to 5 bases, leaving 5 bases not matched to a gene. The CDR3 spans 13 residues. The CDR3 sequence: CASTTGTGYGYTF. CDR3 DNA: TGTGCCAGCACCACCGGGACAGGGTATGGCTACACCTTC.

V and J are TRBV11-3 and TRBJ1-1; perhaps TRBD1 as D (6 bases). The V end lost 5 bases, the J end lost 1 base, and 8 bases lay between the germline ends. The CDR3 has 13 amino acids. Germline V gene sequence: CDR1 SGHNT, CDR2 YENEEA. This CDR3 reads CASSPGANTEAFF. DNA for the CDR3: TGTGCCAGCAGCCCGGGGGCGAACACTGAAGCTTTCTTT.

The sample holds one count of this clone. This rearrangement joins TRBV14 to TRBJ2-3; 10 bases are a match to TRBD1. Germline V gives CDR1 SGHDN, CDR2 FVKESK. V lost 2 bases to trimming and J lost 3 bases; unmatched junction nucleotides: 2. The CDR3 covers 15 residues. The CDR3 nucleotides read TGTGCCAGCAGCCAAAGGGACAGGGGTACAGATACGCAGTATTTT. Its translation: CASSQRDRGTDTQYF. Full variable domain (outside the CDR3, taken from reference TRBV14 and TRBJ2-3): EAGVTQFPSHSVIEKGQTVTLRCDPISGHDNLYWYRRVMGKEIKFLLHFVKESKQDESGMPNNRFLAERTGGTYSTLKVQPAELEDSGVYFCASSQRDRGTDTQYFGPGTRLTVL.

The V gene is TRBV5-1, the J gene TRBJ1-1; 8 nucleotides align to TRBD1. V lost 4 bases to trimming and J lost 4 bases; unmatched junction nucleotides: 9. The germline V gene has CDR1 SGHRS and CDR2 YFSETQ. This CDR3 has 15 residues. CDR3 bases: TGCGCCAGCAGCCCCCAGGGACAGGCGATCACTGAAGCTTTCTTT. Translated: CASSPQGQAITEAFF.

This sequence joins TRBV6-5 and TRBJ2-1; 11 nucleotides line up with TRBD1. Unmatched junction bases numbered 8, after V lost 6 bases and J lost 7 bases. Looked up from germline, CDR1 is MNHEY and CDR2 is SVGAGI. The CDR3 is 15 amino acids. CDR3 protein: CASRSPGQGVNEQFF. The CDR3 bases are TGTGCCAGCAGATCTCCGGGACAGGGGGTTAATGAGCAGTTCTTC.

The rearrangement joins TRBV4-1 to TRBJ1-5; maybe TRBD1 (5 bases). The CDR3 is 14 residues long. CDR1 and CDR2 (germline): MGHRA, YSYEKL. Trimming removed 3 bases at V and 6 bases at J, with 12 bases between. The chain's CDR3 is CASSHPPQGQPQHF. The CDR3 DNA follows: TGCGCCAGCAGCCACCCCCCCCAGGGTCAGCCCCAGCATTTT.

The rearrangement joins TRBV11-2 to TRBJ1-1; possible D gene TRBD1, 5 bases. The germline CDR1 and CDR2 sequences are SGHAT and FQNNGV. The CDR3 spans 13 residues. Trimming stripped 5 bases from V and 6 bases from J, with 13 bases between. CDR3 protein: CASSPTGGAEAFF. In DNA form, the CDR3 reads TGTGCCAGCAGCCCTACAGGAGGCGCTGAAGCTTTCTTT.

The rearrangement uses TRBV6-1 and TRBJ2-7, with D possibly TRBD1 on 7 matching bases. Germline lookup yields CDR1 MNHNS and CDR2 SASEGT. This CDR3 is 13 amino acids long. V lost 6 bases and J 3 bases, leaving 12 bases between the germline ends. For the CDR3, the DNA is TGTGCCAGCAGCAGGGGGGAGTACTACGAGCAGTACTTC. Protein sequence: CASSRGEYYEQYF.

The chain is built from TRBV18 and TRBJ2-3; D is uncertain. Trimming left V 3 bases short and J 0 bases short, with 7 bases between. The CDR3 is 14 amino acids. Germline CDR1 reads KGHSH; CDR2 reads LQKENI. CDR3 sequence (DNA): TGTGCCAGCTCACCGCAGCCCAGCACAGATACGCAGTATTTT. It yields the protein CASSPQPSTDTQYF.

This chain uses TRBV7-3 with TRBJ2-3; 8 bases map to TRBD2. Trimming took 2 bases from V and 4 from J; bases not matched to a gene: 8. Germline CDR1 and CDR2: SGHTA and FQGTGA. This CDR3 is built from 16 residues. CDR3 in amino acids: CASSLGVAGSSDTQYF. CDR3 nucleotide sequence: TGTGCCAGCAGCTTAGGAGTAGCGGGATCGTCAGATACGCAGTATTTT.

This sequence joins TRBV2 and TRBJ1-2; no clear D. The CDR3 covers 15 residues. The germline V and J ends were trimmed by 6 bases and 4 bases, with 18 bases remaining between them. CDR1 and CDR2 (germline): SNHLY, FYNNEI. The CDR3 nucleotides read TGTGCCAGCAGCCGGGCTTGGGGTTTCGGCTATGGCTACACCTTC. Its translation is CASSRAWGFGYGYTF. The entire variable domain, with the rest obtained from reference TRBV2 and TRBJ1-2, is as follows: EPEVTQTPSHQVTQMGQEVILRCVPISNHLYFYWYRQILGQKVEFLVSFYNNEISEKSEIFDDQFSVERPDGSNFTLKIRSTKLEDSAMYFCASSRAWGFGYGYTFGSGTRLTVV.

The chain couples TRBV2 to TRBJ2-7; 9 bases align to TRBD2. Germline trimming cut 6 bases from V and 0 bases from J; bases unmatched to any gene: 6. Germline CDR1 and CDR2: SNHLY and FYNNEI. CDR3 length: 15 amino acids. CDR3 DNA: TGTGCCAGCAGGCGGGGGGGCGCGAGCTCCTACGAGCAGTACTTC. This gives the protein CASRRGGASSYEQYF.

V is TRBV11-2 and J is TRBJ2-4, with D possibly TRBD2 on 7 matching bases. CDR3 length equals 17 residues. CDR1 is SGHAT, CDR2 FQNNGV, per germline. Trimming stripped 3 bases from V and 6 bases from J, with 21 bases between. This CDR3 is CASSFITAGEGRNIQYF. CDR3 nucleotides: TGTGCCAGCAGCTTCATTACGGCAGGGGAGGGTCGAAACATTCAGTACTTC.

V usage is TRBV28 and J usage is TRBJ2-7; 9 nucleotides line up with TRBD1. This CDR3 region has 15 residues. CDR1 and CDR2 from the germline V gene are MDHEN and SYDVKM. V dropped 6 bases and J dropped 5; count of bases not matched to a gene: 11. The CDR3 is CASRFTGGRIHEQYF. In DNA, the CDR3 is TGTGCCAGCAGGTTCACAGGGGGCAGGATCCACGAGCAGTACTTC.

The gene calls are TRBV7-9 and TRBJ1-3, with D maybe TRBD1 (5 bases). Trimming shortened V by 5 bases and J by 4 bases, and 18 bases separated the two germline ends. This CDR3 comprises 16 residues. CDR1 is SEHNR, CDR2 FQNEAQ, per germline (reference sequence). The chain's CDR3 is CASSPQPGLIGNTIYF. Here the CDR3 DNA reads TGTGCCAGCAGCCCTCAGCCGGGACTAATAGGAAACACCATATATTTT.

The V gene is TRBV30, the J gene TRBJ2-7, with D tentatively TRBD1 or TRBD2 (6 bases each). The germline gives CDR1 GTSNPN, CDR2 SVGIG (reference sequence). This CDR3 comprises 14 residues. V was shortened by 2 bases and J by 6 bases, with 17 bases between the two germline ends. DNA of the CDR3: TGTGCCTGGAGTAAGGGGGGCGGCTGGGGCGAGCAGTACTTC. Translation: CAWSKGGGWGEQYF.

The V call is TRBV29-1, the J call TRBJ1-3; weak D call: TRBD1 (6 bases). V was pared by 6 bases and J by 1 base, with 16 bases between. The CDR3 is 15 residues long. Germline V gene lookup returns CDR1 SQVTM and CDR2 ANQGSEA. In DNA, the CDR3 is TGCAGCGTAAACGATAACAGGGCTTCTGGAAACACCATATATTTT. This translates into CSVNDNRASGNTIYF.